These T cell receptor beta chains were read from a single sample in a study of blood T cells in healthy people across ages. Each CDR3 protein is one row after TCRdb ran MiXCR on the 5' RACE reads. The table includes roughly 1.6 million distinct CDR3 sequences, about 31% detected once. Sequencing used blood. These receptors were taken from a woman in her 30s in good health. The CDR3 runs from the conserved cysteine through the conserved F or W. Each record gives: V gene, J gene, D gene, clone size, CDR3 DNA, CDR3 protein. A D gene is named only where the DNA matches it firmly. Clone sizes are given selectively: once, few, many, or a class where the clone is expanded.

TRBV29-1	TRBJ1-2	-	many	TGCAGCGTTTCCCAGGGCCCAGTTGACTACACCTTC	CSVSQGPVDYTF
TRBV4-1	TRBJ2-5	TRBD1	many	TGCGCCAGCAGCCACCGGGACAGGGGAGAGACCCAGTACTTC	CASSHRDRGETQYF
TRBV7-9	TRBJ2-3	TRBD1	-	TGTGCCAGCAGCTCTCGGACAGGGTGGTCAGATACGCAGTATTTT	CASSSRTGWSDTQYF
TRBV5-1	TRBJ2-1	TRBD2	-	TGCGCCAGCAGCTCGGCAGACGCGGGAGTGCTCACGGGTGAGCAGTTCTTC	CASSSADAGVLTGEQFF
TRBV7-9	TRBJ2-3	TRBD2	few	TGTGCCAGCAGCTACCGGGGGGGAGAGCGCGCAGATACGCAGTATTTT	CASSYRGGERADTQYF
TRBV7-2	TRBJ2-3	TRBD2	few	TGTGCCAGCAGCCCACGCCGGGGCCGGGAGGACACGCAGTATTTT	CASSPRRGREDTQYF
TRBV6-2/TRBV6-3	TRBJ2-5	TRBD2	few	TGTGCCAGCATCCCCGGCAGGAAGCGGGGGATATCCAACGGAGAGACCCAGTACTTC	CASIPGRKRGISNGETQYF
TRBV20-1	TRBJ2-5	-	many	TGCAGTGAGGAAAAGATGGGGACCCAGTACTTC	CSEEKMGTQYF
TRBV28	TRBJ2-7	-	-	TGTGCCAGCAACGGGGGCGGAACCTACGAGCAGTACTTC	CASNGGGTYEQYF
TRBV7-8	TRBJ2-5	-	once	TGTGCCAGCATAAGAGGGCAGGGGGGAGAGACCCAGTACTTC	CASIRGQGGETQYF
TRBV5-1	TRBJ2-4	TRBD1	few	TGCGCCAGCAGCTTGGGCCGTAGGGACAGGGGGTTTCTAGCCAAAAACATTCAGTACTTC	CASSLGRRDRGFLAKNIQYF
TRBV5-1	TRBJ2-5	TRBD1	few	TGCGCCAGCAGCTTATGGACAGGGAACCAAGAGACCCAGTACTTC	CASSLWTGNQETQYF
TRBV20-1	TRBJ1-2	-	-	TGCAGTGCTAACCTCGGACAGTACTATGGCTACACCTTC	CSANLGQYYGYTF
TRBV20-1	TRBJ1-1	TRBD1	few	TGCAGTGCTAGCGATGGGACAGCCAACACTGAAGCTTTCTTT	CSASDGTANTEAFF
TRBV7-9	TRBJ1-2	TRBD1	few	TGTGCCAGCACCCGAGGGACAGGGGCCGCCTCCGACTATGGCTACACCTTC	CASTRGTGAASDYGYTF
TRBV10-3	TRBJ2-3	-	many	TGTGCCATCTCCCAGGGTGGTCTCGTCACAGATACGCAGTATTTT	CAISQGGLVTDTQYF
TRBV7-3	TRBJ2-5	-	-	TGTGCCAGCAGCTTACGCCGGAGAGAAGGCCAAGAGACCCAGTACTTC	CASSLRRREGQETQYF
TRBV29-1	TRBJ2-1	-	many	TGCAGCGTTGTTATTGTCGGGCGGCGGGACGGCTCCTACAATGAGCAGTTCTTC	CSVVIVGRRDGSYNEQFF
TRBV7-7	TRBJ2-1	TRBD2	few	TGTGCCAGCAGCTTCGAGGTAGCGGGAGTGAATGAGCAGTTCTTC	CASSFEVAGVNEQFF
TRBV6-5	TRBJ1-2	TRBD1	-	TGTGCCAGCAGTTACATGGGGACAGGGGTCCACTATGGCTACACCTTC	CASSYMGTGVHYGYTF
TRBV18	TRBJ1-2	-	few	TGTGCCAGCTCACCAACACTAGACAGTAAGGATGGCTACACCTTC	CASSPTLDSKDGYTF
TRBV28	TRBJ2-1	TRBD2	-	TGTGCCAGCAGTACCAGCGGGAATTACAATGAGCAGTTCTTC	CASSTSGNYNEQFF
TRBV4-1	TRBJ2-7	-	-	TGCGCCAGCAGCCAGAGGATTGAGTACGAGCAGTACTTC	CASSQRIEYEQYF
TRBV20-1	TRBJ2-3	TRBD1	many	TGCAGTGCTTGGACAGGGAACACAGATACGCAGTATTTT	CSAWTGNTDTQYF
TRBV7-2	TRBJ2-7	-	-	TGTGCCAGCAGCTTAGAGCGGAACGACGCCTACAAGCAGTACTTC	CASSLERNDAYKQYF
TRBV10-3	TRBJ2-7	TRBD1	-	TGTGCCATCAGTGACAACCACAGGGGGTTCTCTACAACAAGCTACGAGCAGTACTTC	CAISDNHRGFSTTSYEQYF
TRBV20-1	TRBJ1-3	-	once	TGCAGTGCCCTGGGGGACGACTTGACTGGAAACACCATATATTTT	CSALGDDLTGNTIYF
TRBV6-1	TRBJ1-2	-	-	TGTGCCAGCAGAGTAGCCCTATCCACCAGGGGTGCGGGTGGCTACACCTTC	CASRVALSTRGAGGYTF
TRBV4-1	TRBJ1-1	TRBD1	few	TGCGCCAGCAGCCAAGAATCACCACAGGGGTCGATGAACACTGAAGCTTTCTTT	CASSQESPQGSMNTEAFF
TRBV3-1	TRBJ1-2	-	few	TGTGCCAGCAGCCACAGGGGCGTGAACTATGGCTACACCTTC	CASSHRGVNYGYTF
TRBV12-3/TRBV12-4	TRBJ2-7	-	-	TGTGCCAGCAGTCCCACGGGGGCAAAGGACAAGCAGTACTTC	CASSPTGAKDKQYF
TRBV7-2	TRBJ2-3	-	-	TGTGCCAGCAGCTTTCAACTTGGTACAGATGCGCAGTATTTT	CASSFQLGTDAQYF
TRBV11-2	TRBJ2-5	-	few	TGTGCCAGCAGCTTAGATCCCAAAACGGGGACCCAGTACTTC	CASSLDPKTGTQYF